This T cell receptor beta chain was identified during a study of shared clonotypes between healthy human individuals. Study findings and constraints: Sharing across four donors was seen in 4% to 6.5% of naive CD4 clonotypes.

Per the original methods: Junction-only immunoSEQ sequences carried no quality scores, so filtering differed. Profiled with immunoSEQ multiplex PCR; TCRdb holds only in-frame clones, not every one. That table supplies the V and J calls and clone size; D and trimming were determined from the DNA. The sample lists 2,100,000 or so clones; approximately 96% were seen once. As to this clone: Its antigen is unknown.

CD4+ cells underwent separation, giving CD45RA+ naive and CD45RA-negative memory subsets. This CDR3 spans 14 amino acids. The germline V gene has CDR1 MDHEN and CDR2 SYDVKM. After removal of 8 bases from V and 2 bases from J, the junction contained 8 bases not matched to a gene. Sequencing was performed on naive CD4+ T cells sorted from blood. Subset of the sample: CD45RA+ positively selected. This receptor was obtained from a man aged 18 to 30 in good health. The rearrangement joins TRBV28 to TRBJ2-7, with 8 bases that match TRBD2. This CDR3 reads CASRIGRGAYEQYF. In nucleotides, the CDR3 is TGTGCCAGCCGAATTGGGCGGGGGGCCTACGAGCAGTACTTC.